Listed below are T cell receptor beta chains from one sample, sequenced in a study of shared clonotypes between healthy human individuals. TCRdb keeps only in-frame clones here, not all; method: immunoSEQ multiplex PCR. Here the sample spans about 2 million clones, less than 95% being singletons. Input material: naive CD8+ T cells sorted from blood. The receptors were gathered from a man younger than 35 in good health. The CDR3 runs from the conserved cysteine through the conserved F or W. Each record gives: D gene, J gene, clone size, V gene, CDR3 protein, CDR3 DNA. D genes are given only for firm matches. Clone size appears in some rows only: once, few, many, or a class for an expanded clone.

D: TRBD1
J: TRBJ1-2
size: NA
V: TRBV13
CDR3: CASSHLLRTGGYGYTF
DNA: TGTGCCAGCAGCCACCTACTCAGGACAGGGGGCTATGGCTACACCTTC

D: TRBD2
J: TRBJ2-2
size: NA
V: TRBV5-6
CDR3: CASSAGTSGITGELFF
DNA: TGTGCCAGCAGCGCAGGGACTAGCGGGATAACCGGGGAGCTGTTTTTT

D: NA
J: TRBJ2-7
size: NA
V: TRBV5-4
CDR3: CASSPTTVTSSYEQYF
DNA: TGTGCCAGCAGCCCCACGACAGTGACGAGCTCCTACGAGCAGTACTTC

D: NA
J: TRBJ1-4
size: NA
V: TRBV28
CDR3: CASSLIRGLGEKLFF
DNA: TGTGCCAGCAGTTTAATACGGGGTTTGGGTGAAAAACTGTTTTTT

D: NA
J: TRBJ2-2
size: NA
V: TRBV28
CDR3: CASSLQGGTGELFF
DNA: TGTGCCAGCAGTTTACAGGGGGGAACCGGGGAGCTGTTTTTT

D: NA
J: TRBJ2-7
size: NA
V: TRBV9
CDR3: CASSVATSAPIHEQYF
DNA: TGTGCCAGCAGCGTAGCTACCAGCGCTCCTATCCACGAGCAGTACTTC

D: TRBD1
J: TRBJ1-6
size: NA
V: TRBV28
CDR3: CASSNRGPNSPLHF
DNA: TGTGCCAGCAGTAACAGGGGCCCGAATTCACCCCTCCACTTT

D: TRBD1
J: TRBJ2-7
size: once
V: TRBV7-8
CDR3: CASSRTGGSYEQYF
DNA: TGTGCCAGCAGCCGGACAGGGGGCTCCTACGAGCAGTACTTC

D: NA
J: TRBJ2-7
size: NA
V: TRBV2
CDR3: CASSEPPYEQYF
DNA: TGTGCCAGCAGTGAACCCCCTTACGAGCAGTACTTC

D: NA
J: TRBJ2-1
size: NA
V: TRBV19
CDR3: CASSIDAPLEQFF
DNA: TGTGCCAGTAGTATAGACGCCCCCCTCGAGCAGTTCTTC

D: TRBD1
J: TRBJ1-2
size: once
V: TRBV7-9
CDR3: CASSAGTGAPHGYTF
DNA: TGTGCCAGCAGCGCAGGGACAGGAGCTCCCCATGGCTACACCTTC

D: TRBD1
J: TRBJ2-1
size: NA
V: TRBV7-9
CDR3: CASSSGQGRDFEQFF
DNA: TGTGCCAGCAGTTCCGGACAGGGTCGCGACTTTGAGCAGTTCTTC

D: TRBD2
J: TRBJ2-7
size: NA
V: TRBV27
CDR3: CASSSGGVAGAGEQYF
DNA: TGTGCCAGCAGTTCTGGCGGGGTAGCGGGAGCAGGGGAGCAGTACTTC

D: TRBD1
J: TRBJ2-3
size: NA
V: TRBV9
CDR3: CASSVSGGRVSTDTQYF
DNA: TGTGCCAGCAGCGTATCAGGGGGCCGAGTTAGCACAGATACGCAGTATTTT

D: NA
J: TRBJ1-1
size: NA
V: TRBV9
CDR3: CASSPRGGDNTEAFF
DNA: TGTGCCAGCAGCCCCCGCGGGGGAGATAACACTGAAGCTTTCTTT

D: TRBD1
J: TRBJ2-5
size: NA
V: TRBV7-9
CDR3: CASSLRQGPDETQYF
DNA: TGTGCCAGCAGCTTAAGACAGGGCCCTGATGAGACCCAGTACTTC

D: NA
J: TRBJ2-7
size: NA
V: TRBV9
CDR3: CASSAGGESYEQYF
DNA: TGTGCCAGCAGCGCCGGAGGGGAGTCCTACGAGCAGTACTTC

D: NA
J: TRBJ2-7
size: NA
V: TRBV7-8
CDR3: CASSPPSTGEQYF
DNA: TGTGCCAGCAGCCCCCCCTCGACGGGCGAGCAGTACTTC

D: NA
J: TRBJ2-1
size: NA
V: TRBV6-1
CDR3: CASREEGYKSYNEQFF
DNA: TGTGCCAGCCGTGAAGAGGGGTATAAATCCTACAATGAGCAGTTCTTC

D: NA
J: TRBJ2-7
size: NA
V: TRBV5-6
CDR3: CASSYSLRTELGEQYF
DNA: TGTGCCAGCAGCTACAGCTTAAGGACGGAGTTGGGCGAGCAGTACTTC

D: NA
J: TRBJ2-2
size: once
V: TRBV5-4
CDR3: CASSGRTGELFF
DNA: TGTGCCAGCAGTGGGAGGACCGGGGAGCTGTTTTTT

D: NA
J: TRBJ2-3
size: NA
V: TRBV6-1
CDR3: CASSEAGVATDTQYF
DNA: TGTGCCAGCAGTGAAGCAGGGGTAGCCACAGATACGCAGTATTTT

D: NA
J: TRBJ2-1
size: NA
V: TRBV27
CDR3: CASSLSRHNEQFF
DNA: TGTGCCAGCAGTTTATCCCGGCACAATGAGCAGTTCTTC

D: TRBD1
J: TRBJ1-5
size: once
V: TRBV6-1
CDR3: CASSEDRGRQPQHF
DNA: TGTGCCAGCAGTGAAGACAGGGGGCGGCAGCCCCAGCATTTT

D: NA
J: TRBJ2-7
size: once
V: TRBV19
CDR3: CASSILGVSHEQYF
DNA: TGTGCCAGTAGTATCCTGGGGGTTTCCCACGAGCAGTACTTC

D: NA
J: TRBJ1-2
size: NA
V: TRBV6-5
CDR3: CASSNQRNYGYTF
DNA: TGTGCCAGCAGTAACCAGCGTAACTATGGCTACACCTTC

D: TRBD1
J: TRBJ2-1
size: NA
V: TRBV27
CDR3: CASSFGAGQGRNEQFF
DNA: TGTGCCAGCAGTTTCGGGGCGGGACAGGGCCGGAATGAGCAGTTCTTC

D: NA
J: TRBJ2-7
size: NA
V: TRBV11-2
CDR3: CASSLVDNYEQYF
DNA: TGTGCCAGCAGCTTAGTAGACAACTACGAGCAGTACTTC

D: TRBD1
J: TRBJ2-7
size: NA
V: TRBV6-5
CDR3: CASSYSTGERPYEQYF
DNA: TGTGCCAGCAGTTACTCCACAGGGGAGAGACCCTACGAGCAGTACTTC

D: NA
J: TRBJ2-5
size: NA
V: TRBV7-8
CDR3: CASSSLETQYF
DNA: TGTGCCAGCTCAAGTTTAGAGACCCAGTACTTC

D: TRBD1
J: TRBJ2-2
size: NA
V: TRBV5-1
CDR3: CASSGTVNTGELFF
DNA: TGCGCCAGCAGCGGGACAGTTAACACCGGGGAGCTGTTTTTT

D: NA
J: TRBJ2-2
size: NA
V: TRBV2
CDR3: CASSEVSVLPGELFF
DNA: TGTGCCAGCAGTGAAGTGTCAGTGTTACCCGGGGAGCTGTTTTTT

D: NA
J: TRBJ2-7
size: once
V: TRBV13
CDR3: CASSFEGNPYEQYF
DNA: TGTGCCAGCAGCTTTGAAGGTAACCCCTACGAGCAGTACTTC

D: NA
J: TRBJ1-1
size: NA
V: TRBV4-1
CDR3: CASSQDAWDSSTAFF
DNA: TGCGCCAGCAGCCAAGATGCTTGGGACTCCTCCACAGCTTTCTTT

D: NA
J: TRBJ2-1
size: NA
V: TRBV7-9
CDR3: CASSLVGGSGNEQFF
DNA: TGTGCCAGCAGCTTAGTCGGGGGTTCGGGCAATGAGCAGTTCTTC

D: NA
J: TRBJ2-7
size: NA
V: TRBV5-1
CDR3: CASSSTGSYEQYF
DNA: TGCGCCAGCAGCTCTACAGGGAGCTACGAGCAGTACTTC

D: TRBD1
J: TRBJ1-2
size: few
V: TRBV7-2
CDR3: CASSFLTGAGYTF
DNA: TGTGCCAGCAGCTTCCTTACAGGGGCTGGCTACACCTTC

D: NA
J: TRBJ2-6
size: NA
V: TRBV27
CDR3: CASSLIGASTSGANVLTF
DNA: TGTGCCAGCAGTTTAATAGGTGCCAGTACGTCTGGGGCCAACGTCCTGACTTTC

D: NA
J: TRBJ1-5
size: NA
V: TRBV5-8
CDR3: CASSSPGIQPQHF
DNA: TGTGCCAGCAGCTCCCCTGGGATTCAGCCCCAGCATTTT

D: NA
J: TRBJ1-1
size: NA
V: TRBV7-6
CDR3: CASSTGPNTEAFF
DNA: TGTGCCAGCAGCACCGGACCGAACACTGAAGCTTTCTTT

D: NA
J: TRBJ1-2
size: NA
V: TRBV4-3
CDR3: CASSQDGDHYGYTF
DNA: TGCGCCAGCAGCCAAGATGGGGATCACTATGGCTACACCTTC

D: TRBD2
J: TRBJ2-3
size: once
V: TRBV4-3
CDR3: CASSQGEGNTQYF
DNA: TGCGCCAGCAGCCAAGGGGAGGGGAATACGCAGTATTTT